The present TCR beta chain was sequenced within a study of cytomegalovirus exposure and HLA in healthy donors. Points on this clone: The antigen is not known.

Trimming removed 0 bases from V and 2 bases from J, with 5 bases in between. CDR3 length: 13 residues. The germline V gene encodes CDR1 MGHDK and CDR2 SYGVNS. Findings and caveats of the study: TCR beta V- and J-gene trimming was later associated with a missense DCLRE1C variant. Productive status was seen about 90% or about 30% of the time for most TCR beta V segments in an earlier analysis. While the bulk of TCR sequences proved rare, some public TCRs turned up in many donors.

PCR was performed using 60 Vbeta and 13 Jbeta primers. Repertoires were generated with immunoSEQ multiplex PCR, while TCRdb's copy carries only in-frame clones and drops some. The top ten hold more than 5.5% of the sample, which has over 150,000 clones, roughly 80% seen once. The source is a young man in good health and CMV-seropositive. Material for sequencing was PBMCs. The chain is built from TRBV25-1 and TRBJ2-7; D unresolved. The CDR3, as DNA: TGTGCCAGCAGTGAATATGGAGCCTACGAGCAGTACTTC. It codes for CASSEYGAYEQYF.